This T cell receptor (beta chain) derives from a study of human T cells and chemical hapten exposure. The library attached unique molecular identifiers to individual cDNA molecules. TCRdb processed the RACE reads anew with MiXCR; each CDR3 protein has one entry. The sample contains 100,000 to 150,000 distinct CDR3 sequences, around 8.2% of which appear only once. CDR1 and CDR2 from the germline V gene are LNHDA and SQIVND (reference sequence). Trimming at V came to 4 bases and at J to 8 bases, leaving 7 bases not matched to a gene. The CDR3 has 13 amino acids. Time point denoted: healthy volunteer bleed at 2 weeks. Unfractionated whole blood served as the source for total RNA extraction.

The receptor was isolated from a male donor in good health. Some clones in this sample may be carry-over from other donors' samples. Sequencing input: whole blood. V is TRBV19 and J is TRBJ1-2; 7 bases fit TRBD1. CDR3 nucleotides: TGTGCCAGTAGTACTGGACAGGCGGACGGCTACACCTTC. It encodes CASSTGQADGYTF.